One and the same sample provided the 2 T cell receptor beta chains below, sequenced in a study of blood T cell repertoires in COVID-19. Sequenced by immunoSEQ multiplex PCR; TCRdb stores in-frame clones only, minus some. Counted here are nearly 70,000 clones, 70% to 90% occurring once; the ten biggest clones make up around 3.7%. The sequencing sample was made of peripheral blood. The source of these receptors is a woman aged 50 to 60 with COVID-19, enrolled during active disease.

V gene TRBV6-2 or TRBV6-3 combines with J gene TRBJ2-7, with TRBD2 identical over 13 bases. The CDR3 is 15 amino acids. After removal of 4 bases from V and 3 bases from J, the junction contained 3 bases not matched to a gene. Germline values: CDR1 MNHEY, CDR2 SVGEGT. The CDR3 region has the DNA TGTGCCAGCAGTTTAGGACTAGCGGGAGTCTACGAGCAGTACTTC. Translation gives CASSLGLAGVYEQYF.

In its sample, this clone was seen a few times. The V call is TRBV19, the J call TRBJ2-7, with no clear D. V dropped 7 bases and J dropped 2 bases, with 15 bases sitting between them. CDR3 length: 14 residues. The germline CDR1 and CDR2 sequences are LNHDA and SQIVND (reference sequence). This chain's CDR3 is CASKRQDGAYEQYF. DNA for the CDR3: TGTGCCAGTAAGAGGCAAGACGGCGCCTACGAGCAGTACTTC.